This is a list of T cell receptor beta chains from one sample in a study of siplizumab effects on memory and regulatory T cells. Some clones are missing from TCRdb's copy, which holds only in-frame ones; the method was immunoSEQ multiplex PCR. The sample comprises tens of thousands of clones, more than 85% of which are singletons, and approximately 38% rests with the top ten. What was sequenced was CD8+ T cells sorted from blood. Receptors were obtained from a human donor in good health. Both conserved end residues are part of each CDR3. The D gene is left open where the match is weak. Expanded clones are given a class, and other clones once, few, many or no size at all.

D: -; V: TRBV4-2; size: once; J: TRBJ2-1; CDR3: CASSQEDASSYNEQFF; DNA: TGTGCCAGCAGCCAAGAAGACGCGAGCTCCTACAATGAGCAGTTCTTC
D: -; V: TRBV27; size: once; J: TRBJ2-3; CDR3: CASSRIAGPDTDTQYF; DNA: TGTGCCAGCAGCCGCATCGCTGGTCCGGATACAGATACGCAGTATTTT
D: TRBD2; V: TRBV7-8; size: -; J: TRBJ2-1; CDR3: CASSPGTSVGQFF; DNA: TGTGCCAGCAGTCCCGGGACTAGCGTGGGGCAGTTCTTC
D: -; V: TRBV7-9; size: -; J: TRBJ2-5; CDR3: CASSPTPGQQGSQYF; DNA: TGTGCCAGCAGCCCAACGCCCGGACAGCAAGGGTCCCAGTACTTC
D: -; V: TRBV25-1; size: -; J: TRBJ2-7; CDR3: CASSEFGEQYF; DNA: TGTGCCAGCAGTGAATTTGGGGAGCAGTACTTC
D: TRBD2; V: TRBV7-3; size: -; J: TRBJ2-1; CDR3: CASSQRLAGVVEQFF; DNA: TGCGCCAGCAGCCAAAGACTAGCGGGAGTTGTTGAGCAGTTCTTC
D: -; V: TRBV11-2; size: -; J: TRBJ1-1; CDR3: CASSFQGTEAFF; DNA: TGTGCCAGCAGCTTTCAGGGGACTGAAGCTTTCTTT
D: -; V: TRBV7-2; size: once; J: TRBJ2-1; CDR3: CASSSGWYNEQFF; DNA: TGTGCCAGCAGCTCAGGGTGGTACAATGAGCAGTTCTTC
D: TRBD1; V: TRBV27; size: many; J: TRBJ2-7; CDR3: CASSRDRREQYF; DNA: TGTGCCAGCAGCCGGGACAGGCGGGAGCAGTACTTC
D: TRBD2; V: TRBV9; size: -; J: TRBJ2-1; CDR3: CASSYGLAGGRDEQFF; DNA: TGTGCCAGCAGCTACGGACTAGCGGGAGGGCGCGATGAGCAGTTCTTC
D: TRBD1; V: TRBV5-1; size: once; J: TRBJ2-7; CDR3: CASRPGQGHYEQYF; DNA: TGCGCCAGCAGACCGGGACAGGGTCATTACGAGCAGTACTTC
D: TRBD2; V: TRBV7-6; size: -; J: TRBJ2-7; CDR3: CASSLSSAGLAGVYEQYF; DNA: TGTGCCAGCAGCTTATCCTCGGCAGGGCTAGCGGGCGTCTACGAGCAGTACTTC
D: -; V: TRBV2; size: once; J: TRBJ2-5; CDR3: CASSGLQETQYF; DNA: TGTGCCAGCAGTGGGTTACAAGAGACCCAGTACTTC
D: -; V: TRBV29-1; size: -; J: TRBJ1-2; CDR3: CSLREVDSYGYTF; DNA: TGCAGCCTACGTGAAGTGGACAGCTATGGCTACACCTTC
D: -; V: TRBV18; size: -; J: TRBJ2-1; CDR3: CASSPIRDPNNEQFF; DNA: TGTGCCAGCTCACCGATCCGGGATCCAAACAATGAGCAGTTCTTC
D: TRBD2; V: TRBV6-1; size: once; J: TRBJ2-1; CDR3: CASSVAGHNEQFF; DNA: TGTGCCAGCAGCGTAGCGGGCCACAATGAGCAGTTCTTC
D: TRBD1; V: TRBV27; size: -; J: TRBJ2-1; CDR3: CASSLLGQSSYNEQFF; DNA: TGTGCCAGCAGTTTATTGGGACAGAGCTCCTACAATGAGCAGTTCTTC
D: -; V: TRBV6-5; size: -; J: TRBJ2-1; CDR3: CASSTSSYNEQFF; DNA: TGTGCCAGCAGCACCAGCTCCTACAATGAGCAGTTCTTC
D: -; V: TRBV4-2; size: few; J: TRBJ1-5; CDR3: CASSQGGNQPQHF; DNA: TGTGCCAGCAGCCAAGGAGGGAACCAGCCCCAGCATTTT
D: TRBD2; V: TRBV7-9; size: -; J: TRBJ2-2; CDR3: CASSLLAGESGELFF; DNA: TGTGCCAGCAGCTTATTAGCGGGAGAGTCCGGGGAGCTGTTTTTT
D: TRBD2; V: TRBV7-9; size: once; J: TRBJ2-3; CDR3: CASSITSASGGTDTQYF; DNA: TGTGCCAGCAGCATAACCAGCGCTAGCGGGGGCACAGATACGCAGTATTTT
D: TRBD2; V: TRBV12-5; size: -; J: TRBJ2-1; CDR3: CASGGKLAGGREQFF; DNA: TGTGCTAGTGGGGGTAAACTAGCGGGAGGGCGGGAGCAGTTCTTC
D: -; V: TRBV5-1; size: once; J: TRBJ2-7; CDR3: CASSLGPGSYEQYF; DNA: TGCGCCAGCAGCTTGGGGCCAGGCTCCTACGAGCAGTACTTC
D: -; V: TRBV13; size: -; J: TRBJ2-5; CDR3: CASSLRGQETQYF; DNA: TGTGCCAGCAGCTTACGGGGGCAAGAGACCCAGTACTTC
D: -; V: TRBV10-2; size: -; J: TRBJ2-7; CDR3: CASSEGTPFKSYEQYF; DNA: TGCGCCAGCAGTGAGGGGACTCCGTTCAAAAGCTACGAGCAGTACTTC
D: TRBD2; V: TRBV27; size: -; J: TRBJ2-1; CDR3: CASSPELAEGPYNEQFF; DNA: TGTGCCAGCAGTCCCGAACTAGCGGAGGGCCCCTACAATGAGCAGTTCTTC
D: -; V: TRBV5-1; size: -; J: TRBJ1-5; CDR3: CASSLWGNQPQHF; DNA: TGCGCCAGCAGCTTATGGGGGAATCAGCCCCAGCATTTT
D: -; V: TRBV9; size: -; J: TRBJ2-2; CDR3: CASSVPGTGELFF; DNA: TGTGCCAGCAGCGTCCCTGGCACCGGGGAGCTGTTTTTT
D: -; V: TRBV6-1; size: -; J: TRBJ1-2; CDR3: CASDRNYGYTF; DNA: TGTGCCAGTGACAGGAACTATGGCTACACCTTC
D: -; V: TRBV19; size: -; J: TRBJ2-7; CDR3: CASSIGGGSYEQYF; DNA: TGTGCCAGTAGTATAGGAGGGGGTTCCTACGAGCAGTACTTC
D: TRBD2; V: TRBV2; size: -; J: TRBJ2-7; CDR3: CASSGTSKVYEQYF; DNA: TGTGCCAGCAGTGGGACTAGCAAGGTTTACGAGCAGTACTTC
D: TRBD2; V: TRBV11-3; size: -; J: TRBJ2-3; CDR3: CASSVGLADYTDTQYF; DNA: TGTGCCAGCAGCGTAGGACTAGCGGATTACACAGATACGCAGTATTTT
D: -; V: TRBV5-8; size: -; J: TRBJ2-3; CDR3: CASSLFGADTQYF; DNA: TGTGCCAGCAGCTTGTTTGGGGCAGATACGCAGTATTTT
D: -; V: TRBV4-2; size: -; J: TRBJ2-1; CDR3: CASRHQGGSYNEQFF; DNA: TGTGCCAGCAGACACCAGGGCGGCTCCTACAATGAGCAGTTCTTC
D: -; V: TRBV27; size: -; J: TRBJ1-1; CDR3: CASSLSPGLGTEAFF; DNA: TGTGCCAGCAGTCTCTCCCCGGGCTTGGGGACTGAAGCTTTCTTT
D: -; V: TRBV7-3; size: few; J: TRBJ1-4; CDR3: CASSTSLGGEGTTNEKLFF; DNA: TGTGCCAGCAGCACTTCTCTGGGAGGGGAGGGGACAACTAATGAAAAACTGTTTTTT
D: TRBD1; V: TRBV9; size: -; J: TRBJ2-2; CDR3: CASSVGGGATGELFF; DNA: TGTGCCAGCAGCGTAGGAGGGGGCGCGACCGGGGAGCTGTTTTTT